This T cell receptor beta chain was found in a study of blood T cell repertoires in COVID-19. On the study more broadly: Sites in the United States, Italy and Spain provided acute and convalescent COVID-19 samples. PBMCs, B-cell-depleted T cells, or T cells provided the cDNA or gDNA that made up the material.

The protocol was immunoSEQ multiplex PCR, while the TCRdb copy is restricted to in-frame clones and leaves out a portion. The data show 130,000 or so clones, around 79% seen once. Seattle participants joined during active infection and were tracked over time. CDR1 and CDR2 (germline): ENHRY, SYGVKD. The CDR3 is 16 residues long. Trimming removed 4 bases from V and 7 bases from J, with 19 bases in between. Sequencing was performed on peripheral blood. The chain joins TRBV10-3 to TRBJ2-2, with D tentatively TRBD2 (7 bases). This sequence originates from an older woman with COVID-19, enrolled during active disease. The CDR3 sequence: CAISGGGLVSVGELFF. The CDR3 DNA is TGTGCCATCAGTGGCGGGGGCCTAGTCAGTGTCGGGGAGCTGTTTTTT.